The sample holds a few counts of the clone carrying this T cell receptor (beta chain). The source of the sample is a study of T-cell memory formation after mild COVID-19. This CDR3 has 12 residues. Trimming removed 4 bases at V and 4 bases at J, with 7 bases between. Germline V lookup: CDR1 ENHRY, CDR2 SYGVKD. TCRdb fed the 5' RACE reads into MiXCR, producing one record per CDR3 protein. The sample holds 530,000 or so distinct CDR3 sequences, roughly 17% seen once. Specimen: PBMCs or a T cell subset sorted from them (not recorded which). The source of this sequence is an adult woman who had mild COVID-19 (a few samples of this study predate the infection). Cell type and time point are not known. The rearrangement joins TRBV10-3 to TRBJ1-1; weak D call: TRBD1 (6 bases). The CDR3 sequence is CAISGGGTEAFF. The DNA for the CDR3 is TGTGCCATCAGTGGAGGGGGCACTGAAGCTTTCTTT.